The clone carrying this T cell receptor (beta chain) was picked up many times. TCRdb reprocessed the PCR reads via MiXCR and lists one record per CDR3 protein. Of roughly 81,000 distinct CDR3 sequences listed, 48% are singletons. The CDR3 is 15 residues long. CDR1 is MGHRA, CDR2 YSYEKL, per germline. V was clipped by 3 bases and J by 10 bases, with 16 bases between them. These data belong to a study of CDR3 diversity in severe acne. This chain uses TRBV4-1 with TRBJ1-6, with D possibly matching TRBD1 (6 bases). The material sequenced was blood. The clonotype originates from a male donor in good health, serving as a control. The CDR3 nucleotides read TGCGCCAGCAGCCAGGGACATTCGGAGAGATCACCCCTCCACTTT. This encodes CASSQGHSERSPLHF.